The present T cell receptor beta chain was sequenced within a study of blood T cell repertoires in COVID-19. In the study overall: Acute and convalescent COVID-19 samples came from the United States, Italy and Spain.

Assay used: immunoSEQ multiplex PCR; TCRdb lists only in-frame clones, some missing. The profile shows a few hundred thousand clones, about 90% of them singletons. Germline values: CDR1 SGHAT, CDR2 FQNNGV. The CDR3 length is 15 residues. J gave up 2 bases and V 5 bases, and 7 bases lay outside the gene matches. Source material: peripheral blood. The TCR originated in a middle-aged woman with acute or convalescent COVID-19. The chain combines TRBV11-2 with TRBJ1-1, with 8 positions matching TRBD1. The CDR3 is CASSPGQGLNTEAFF. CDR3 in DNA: TGTGCCAGCAGCCCCGGACAGGGTTTAAACACTGAAGCTTTCTTT.